This TCR beta chain was found in a study of beta chain features in type 1 diabetes. Overall study findings and caveats: HLA influence on TCRB rearrangement stayed unresolved here. PCR could preferentially amplify shorter templates, alike in patients and controls.

This clone was observed a handful of times. No antigen is known for it. Populations obtained by sorting all exceeded 95% purity. As every portion of the isolated RNA was reverse transcribed, the sequencing read expressed TCRB transcripts. Here immunoSEQ multiplex PCR was the method, and the copy in TCRdb shows in-frame clones only, minus some. Of 130,000 to 150,000 clones in the sample, about 10% were seen once. This CDR3 region has 17 residues. CDR1 SGHVS and CDR2 FNYEAQ come from the germline V gene. With 3 bases removed from V and 0 bases from J, the gap between germline ends came to 12 bases. V usage is TRBV7-6 and J usage is TRBJ2-6; TRBD1 might be the D (7 bases). The source of this sequence is a man between 18 and 35 years old in good health. The sequencing input was naive CD4+ T cells from blood. Here the CDR3 reads CASSLEGQSSGANVLTF. The DNA for the CDR3 is TGTGCCAGCAGCTTGGAGGGACAGTCCTCTGGGGCCAACGTCCTGACTTTC.